This T cell receptor (beta chain) was recovered during a study of cytomegalovirus exposure and HLA in healthy donors. Study conclusions and caveats: Common viral pathogens (according to a later analysis) appeared linked to several of the most significant clusters.

The germline V gene encodes CDR1 PRHDT and CDR2 FYEKMQ (reference sequence). The CDR3 runs to 15 residues. V lost 4 bases to trimming and J lost 0 bases; unmatched junction nucleotides: 3. Use of 60 Vbeta and 13 Jbeta primers characterized the PCR. The repertoire was sequenced with immunoSEQ multiplex PCR; TCRdb's copy has only in-frame clones and lacks some. The sample yields 170,000 or so clones, 65% to 90% seen once. Concerning this clone: Its antigen is unidentified.

V usage is TRBV13 and J usage is TRBJ2-7, with 10 nucleotides matching TRBD2. Material: PBMCs. This TCR derives from a woman aged 18-35 years in good health and CMV-seronegative. In DNA form, the CDR3 reads TGTGCCAGCAGCTATAGGACTAGCGGCTCCTACGAGCAGTACTTC. Translation: CASSYRTSGSYEQYF.